This T cell receptor (beta chain) was sequenced in a study of blood T cell repertoires in COVID-19. Study summary: PBMCs, B-cell-depleted T cells, or T cells provided the cDNA or gDNA that made up the material.

Clones were read by immunoSEQ multiplex PCR, and TCRdb kept only the in-frame ones, dropping some. The sample shows some 380,000 clones, nearly 90% of them seen only once. CDR3 size: 16 residues. V was clipped by 4 bases and J by 4 bases; unmatched bases: 8. The germline V gene encodes CDR1 MGHRA and CDR2 YSYEKL. The chain uses TRBV4-1 and TRBJ2-1, with 9 positions matching TRBD2. This clonotype originated in a middle-aged woman with acute COVID-19. Source material: PBMCs or T cells enriched from blood (not recorded which). The CDR3 DNA reads as TGCGCCAGCAGCCTTCTCCGCAGCGGGGGGTACAATGAGCAGTTCTTC. Amino acids: CASSLLRSGGYNEQFF.